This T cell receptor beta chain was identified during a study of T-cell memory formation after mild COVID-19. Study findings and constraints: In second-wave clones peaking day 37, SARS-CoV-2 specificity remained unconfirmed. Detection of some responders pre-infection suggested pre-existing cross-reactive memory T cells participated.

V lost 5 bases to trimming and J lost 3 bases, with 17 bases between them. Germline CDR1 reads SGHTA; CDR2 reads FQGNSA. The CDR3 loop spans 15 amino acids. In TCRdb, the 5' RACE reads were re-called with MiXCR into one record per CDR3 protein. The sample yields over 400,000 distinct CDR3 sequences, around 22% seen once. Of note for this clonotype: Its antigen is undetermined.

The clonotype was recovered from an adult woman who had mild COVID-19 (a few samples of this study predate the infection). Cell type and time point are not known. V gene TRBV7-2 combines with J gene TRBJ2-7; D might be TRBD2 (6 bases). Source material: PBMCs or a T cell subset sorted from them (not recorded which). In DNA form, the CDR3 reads TGTGCCAGCAGCCAAAGCGGGCTAAGGAACTACGAGCAGTACTTC. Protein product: CASSQSGLRNYEQYF. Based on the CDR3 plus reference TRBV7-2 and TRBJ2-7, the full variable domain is GAGVSQSPSNKVTEKGKDVELRCDPISGHTALYWYRQSLGQGLEFLIYFQGNSAPDKSGLPSDRFSAERTGGSVSTLTIQRTQQEDSAVYLCASSQSGLRNYEQYFGPGTRLTVT.